This is a list of T cell receptor beta chains from one sample in a study of response to subunit inactivated influenza vaccine. TCRdb ran MiXCR on the RT-PCR reads and lists one entry per CDR3 protein. Of 450,000 to 600,000 distinct CDR3 sequences detected, approximately 7.7% appear once; the ten largest clones hold 13%. The sequenced sample was PBMCs from blood, obtained about 24 months after vaccination. The source is a man between 50 and 69 years old who received an inactivated influenza vaccine. The CDR3 runs from the conserved cysteine through the conserved F or W. Each record gives: J gene, CDR3 length, V gene, D gene, clone size, CDR3 protein, CDR3 DNA. A D gene is named only where the DNA matches it firmly. Part of the rows lack a size; the others show once, few, many or a class for expanded clones.

TRBJ2-2,15,TRBV12-3/TRBV12-4,NA,NA,CASSIRHDLTGELFF,TGTGCCAGCAGTATTCGACACGATCTCACCGGGGAGCTGTTTTTT
TRBJ2-3,14,TRBV20-1,NA,NA,CSARAVALPDTQYF,TGCAGTGCTAGAGCGGTGGCGCTACCCGATACGCAGTATTTT
TRBJ2-7,15,TRBV19,NA,NA,CASSMGDPDFYEQYF,TGTGCCAGTAGTATGGGGGACCCTGATTTCTACGAGCAGTACTTC
TRBJ2-3,11,TRBV10-3,NA,many,CAIRSTDTQYF,TGTGCCATCAGGTCCACAGATACGCAGTATTTT
TRBJ1-3,16,TRBV10-3,TRBD1,few,CAISTGQVDSGNTIYF,TGTGCCATCAGTACGGGACAGGTGGACTCTGGAAACACCATATATTTT
TRBJ2-3,15,TRBV7-2,NA,many,CASSSGSFYTDTQYF,TGTGCCAGCAGCTCAGGCTCTTTCTACACAGATACGCAGTATTTT
TRBJ1-5,18,TRBV11-1,TRBD1,NA,CASSLVVAGGGSRQPQHF,TGTGCCAGCAGCTTAGTGGTTGCAGGGGGCGGGAGTCGTCAGCCCCAGCATTTT
TRBJ2-2,16,TRBV4-3,NA,NA,CASSQGPRTNTGELFF,TGCGCCAGCAGCCAGGGGCCGCGGACGAACACCGGGGAGCTGTTTTTT
TRBJ1-1,14,TRBV2,NA,few,CASTKRAENTEAFF,TGTGCCAGCACCAAAAGGGCGGAAAACACTGAAGCTTTCTTT
TRBJ2-2,14,TRBV2,TRBD2,NA,CAVMGGRDTGELFF,TGTGCCGTGATGGGGGGGAGAGACACCGGGGAGCTGTTTTTT
TRBJ2-7,14,TRBV7-2,TRBD1,few,CASSLGQGQREQYF,TGTGCCAGCAGCCTGGGACAGGGGCAACGGGAGCAGTACTTC
TRBJ1-3,14,TRBV6-1,NA,few,CASSRDRRGNTIYF,TGTGCCAGCAGCCGCGACAGAAGAGGAAACACCATATATTTT
TRBJ1-6,16,TRBV11-2,NA,NA,CASRWDSSSYNSPLHF,TGTGCCAGCAGGTGGGACTCCAGCTCCTATAATTCACCCCTCCACTTT
TRBJ2-2,14,TRBV6-2/TRBV6-3,NA,few,CASSYSQVSGELFF,TGTGCCAGCAGTTACTCCCAGGTATCCGGGGAGCTGTTTTTT
TRBJ1-5,14,TRBV6-1,NA,NA,CASSEMMSWQPQHF,TGTGCCAGCAGTGAAATGATGTCATGGCAGCCCCAGCATTTT
TRBJ2-5,15,TRBV7-3,NA,few,CASSGQGGSQETQYF,TGTGCCAGCAGCGGGCAGGGGGGGTCCCAAGAGACCCAGTACTTC
TRBJ2-2,18,TRBV11-3,TRBD2,many,CASSRRLALEANTGELFF,TGTGCCAGCAGTCGCCGACTAGCCCTCGAGGCGAACACCGGGGAGCTGTTTTTT
TRBJ2-1,13,TRBV6-2/TRBV6-3,TRBD1,NA,CASSSDRGSEQFF,TGTGCCAGCAGCAGCGACAGGGGCTCTGAGCAGTTCTTC
TRBJ1-1,12,TRBV20-1,NA,many,CSASQTNTEAFF,TGCAGTGCTAGTCAGACGAACACTGAAGCTTTCTTT
TRBJ2-3,17,TRBV5-1,TRBD1,NA,CASSLEPTGSSTDTQYF,TGCGCCAGCAGCTTGGAACCGACAGGGTCTAGCACAGATACGCAGTATTTT
TRBJ1-5,14,TRBV20-1,NA,many,CSARGPFSNQPQHF,TGCAGTGCTAGAGGTCCCTTTAGCAATCAGCCCCAGCATTTT
TRBJ2-6,14,TRBV19,NA,NA,CASSIGPGANVLTF,TGTGCCAGTAGTATAGGGCCAGGGGCCAACGTCCTGACTTTC
TRBJ1-2,13,TRBV12-3/TRBV12-4,NA,few,CAIRRAVNYGYTF,TGTGCCATCCGGAGAGCGGTCAACTATGGCTACACCTTC
TRBJ2-1,14,TRBV4-2,NA,NA,CASSQDAGTGEQFF,TGTGCCAGCAGCCAAGATGCCGGGACCGGAGAGCAGTTCTTC
TRBJ1-4,16,TRBV20-1,NA,NA,CSAKGVVSLGAEKLFF,TGCAGTGCGAAGGGGGTAGTCTCTCTCGGAGCGGAAAAACTGTTTTTT
TRBJ2-1,17,TRBV20-1,TRBD2,NA,CSSGGQGASGRGNEQFF,TGCAGTTCCGGGGGCCAGGGGGCTAGCGGGAGAGGCAATGAGCAGTTCTTC
TRBJ2-5,14,TRBV6-1,TRBD1,many,CASQLGTAQETQYF,TGTGCCAGCCAACTCGGGACAGCCCAAGAGACCCAGTACTTC
TRBJ1-1,16,TRBV27,NA,few,CASSLFSRGGWTEAFF,TGTGCCAGCAGTTTATTTTCGAGGGGGGGTTGGACTGAAGCTTTCTTT
TRBJ2-5,16,TRBV7-9,NA,many,CAIQGRGTYYQETQYF,TGTGCCATCCAAGGCAGGGGCACATACTACCAAGAGACCCAGTACTTC
TRBJ1-4,15,TRBV7-2,TRBD1,many,CASSGKDRGNEKLFF,TGTGCCAGCAGCGGGAAGGACAGGGGGAATGAAAAACTGTTTTTT
TRBJ2-2,12,TRBV27,NA,many,CASSSFTGELFF,TGTGCCAGCTCATCGTTCACCGGGGAGCTGTTTTTT
TRBJ1-1,11,TRBV20-1,NA,few,CSARANTEAFF,TGCAGTGCTAGAGCGAACACTGAAGCTTTCTTT
TRBJ2-1,16,TRBV4-2,NA,many,CASSQVADLSYNEQFF,TGTGCCAGCAGCCAAGTCGCTGACCTCTCCTACAATGAGCAGTTCTTC
TRBJ2-1,16,TRBV28,TRBD2,few,CASTPTGLAGVNEQFF,TGTGCCAGCACCCCTACGGGACTAGCGGGGGTCAATGAGCAGTTCTTC
TRBJ2-3,14,TRBV20-1,NA,few,CSVRGGTSTDTQYF,TGCAGTGTCAGGGGCGGTACTAGCACAGATACGCAGTATTTT
TRBJ2-3,16,TRBV4-2,NA,many,CASSYSAGQSADTQYF,TGTGCCAGCAGCTACTCAGCGGGACAGAGCGCAGATACGCAGTATTTT
TRBJ2-7,15,TRBV29-1,TRBD2,NA,CSVEVGTSGPYEQYF,TGCAGCGTTGAGGTCGGGACTAGCGGTCCCTACGAGCAGTACTTC
TRBJ2-5,15,TRBV5-1,TRBD1,few,CASSLTGQGRETQYF,TGCGCCAGCAGCTTGACAGGACAGGGACGAGAGACCCAGTACTTC
TRBJ2-3,16,TRBV6-2/TRBV6-3,NA,few,CASSYPQDRFSDTQYF,TGTGCCAGCAGTTACCCACAAGACAGGTTCTCAGATACGCAGTATTTT
TRBJ1-6,13,TRBV5-1,NA,few,CASSLGGEPPLHF,TGCGCCAGCAGCTTGGGCGGCGAACCTCCCCTCCACTTT
TRBJ2-2,15,TRBV6-1,NA,NA,CASSAPGVNTGELFF,TGTGCCAGCAGCGCACCGGGGGTAAACACCGGGGAGCTGTTTTTT
TRBJ2-1,14,TRBV5-1,NA,NA,CASSLGQAGNEPFF,TGCGCCAGCAGCTTGGGACAGGCGGGCAATGAGCCGTTCTTC
TRBJ2-7,15,TRBV7-2,TRBD2,few,CASSLSGSVAYEQYF,TGTGCCAGCAGCTTAAGCGGGAGTGTCGCCTACGAGCAGTACTTC
TRBJ1-1,14,TRBV10-3,NA,NA,CAISESGLNTEAFF,TGTGCCATCAGTGAATCAGGGTTGAACACTGAAGCTTTCTTT
TRBJ2-7,14,TRBV29-1,TRBD2,NA,CSATTSGRTYEQYF,TGCAGCGCCACGACTAGCGGGAGGACCTACGAGCAGTACTTC